This T cell receptor (beta chain) was identified during a study of shared T cell receptors in the human thymus (dated by TCRdb to the early 2020s). Background for the entire study: The study examined how the human thymus generates shared, self-reactive T-cell receptor alpha chains.

V is pared back by 4 bases and J by 6 bases, with 19 bases lying between the germline termini. Reading the germline V gene gives CDR1 LGHNT and CDR2 FRNRAP. The CDR3 sequence holds 16 residues, the cysteine and phenylalanine included. The CDR3 DNA has 48 bases and is translated from base 1. Library preparation employed the immunoSEQ multiplex PCR assay. TCRdb obtained this table from immuneACCESS and retained in-frame rearrangements with V and J assigned. These tables miss some clones; where compared with another copy, unresolved V genes account for less than half of the shortfall, and the remainder is unexplained. The sample includes 540,000 or so clones, with more than 75% observed a single time. The ten top clones hold roughly 0.013% of the sample. Of note for this clone: The target of this receptor is not known. No base-level quality is on record; no much larger clone is a single base apart.

This sample also belongs to another study, concerning human thymus T cells. The other study reports the following: Immunologically healthy infants undergoing open corrective cardiac surgery for congenital heart defects in Finland were used as donors. The thymus tissue came from surgical resects taken out during corrective cardiac surgery. Biased V and J gene segment usage appeared to be present in both thymic and peripheral blood repertoires. The related research reported highly overlapping thymic TCR repertoires among unrelated individuals. The study used under 10 infant thymus samples plus four related peripheral blood samples to characterize TCR alpha and beta repertoires. Donor ages ranged from about 7 to 244 days, and the cohort comprised six or seven male and a couple of female infants. Thymocytes were mechanically released from the tissue and were stored as pellets of about 9.5-31 million cells at -70 degrees C. Genomic DNA was extracted from frozen cell pellets with a QIAsymphony instrument. The immunoSEQ multiplex PCR assay was used to amplify the TCRB and TCRAD loci from a standardized quantity of quality-controlled genomic DNA. The V(D)J region was spanned by amplicons of a length sufficient to cover the CDR3 and to identify V and J genes. Amplicon sequencing was performed on an Illumina platform through the commercial immunoSEQ service. Primer bias and sequencing errors were corrected as previously described, and TCRAD and TCRB were defined on the basis of the IMGT database. The repertoires were analysed using immunoSEQ Analyzer 3.0 and VDJTools for basic statistics, V/J segment usage, diversity estimates, rarefaction and pairwise overlap. Diversity was estimated using the Chao1, ChaoE, Efron-Thisted, Shannon and inverse Simpson indices, and was also estimated on datasets down-sampled to the size of the smallest sample. For repertoire overlap, CDR3 nucleotide sequence, V gene and J gene had to match strictly, and clustering was done by Jaccard-based multidimensional scaling. On average, thymus samples gave roughly 740,000 unique TCRB clonotypes, whereas blood samples gave roughly 80,000.

The clonotype was recovered from a boy younger than two with a congenital heart defect. Donor details come from another sample of the same person, matched by shared clones. The V and J genes are TRBV12-5 and TRBJ2-1; the D gene identity is not certain. Material for sequencing was thymocytes. The CDR3 corresponds to CASGSSPEPPGNEQFF. The DNA is as follows: TGTGCTAGTGGTTCCTCCCCGGAGCCCCCTGGCAATGAGCAGTTCTTC.